These 29 T cell receptor beta chains share one sample of origin, sequenced in a study of OX40 agonist ivuxolimab in advanced cancers. The table came from immunoSEQ multiplex PCR; TCRdb's copy has only in-frame clones and leaves some out. The profile shows nearly 70,000 clones, roughly four fifths of them singletons. Source: CD4+ or CD8+ T cells sorted from blood, taken in a trial of the OX40 agonist ivuxolimab. These receptors were collected from an adult with an advanced solid tumor such as melanoma, head and neck, liver or kidney cancer.

The chain is built from TRBV5-1 and TRBJ2-3, with D perhaps given as TRBD1 or TRBD2 (5 bases each). The CDR3 covers 15 residues. Germline V gene sequence: CDR1 SGHRS, CDR2 YFSETQ. V lost 0 bases and J 2 bases, leaving 10 bases between the germline ends. The CDR3 is CASSLGGIFTDTQYF. DNA of the CDR3: TGCGCCAGCAGCTTGGGGGGGATCTTCACAGATACGCAGTATTTT.

This clone was seen once. The genes are TRBV9 and TRBJ2-5, with 8 bases fitting TRBD2. Germline CDR1 reads SGDLS; CDR2 reads YYNGEE. The CDR3 contains 14 residues. The trim removed 1 base at V and 3 bases at J, leaving 2 bases unmatched. The CDR3 reads CASSVTGGKETQYF. The CDR3 nucleotides read TGTGCCAGCAGCGTAACGGGGGGGAAAGAGACCCAGTACTTC.

The chain joins TRBV19 to TRBJ1-5; maybe TRBD1 (5 bases). This CDR3 is built from 15 residues. From germline, CDR1 is LNHDA and CDR2 SQIVND (reference sequence). Trimming took off 6 bases at V and 1 base at J, with 13 bases between the two ends. The CDR3 here is CASREQQVSNQPQHF. In nucleotides, the CDR3 is TGTGCCAGTAGGGAACAACAGGTGAGCAATCAGCCCCAGCATTTT. Based on the CDR3 plus reference TRBV19 and TRBJ1-5, the full variable domain is DGGITQSPKYLFRKEGQNVTLSCEQNLNHDAMYWYRQDPGQGLRLIYYSQIVNDFQKGDIAEGYSVSREKKESFPLTVTSAQKNPTAFYLCASREQQVSNQPQHFGDGTRLSIL.

This rearrangement joins TRBV19 to TRBJ2-7; 9 bases fit TRBD1. CDR1 and CDR2 from the germline V gene are LNHDA and SQIVND (reference sequence). After removal of 9 bases from V and 1 base from J, the junction contained 10 bases not matched to a gene. The CDR3 length is 15 residues. CDR3 loop: CASSGGTGSSYEQYF. Here the CDR3 DNA reads TGTGCCAGCAGTGGGGGGACAGGGAGTTCCTACGAGCAGTACTTC.

The chain couples TRBV7-9 to TRBJ1-2; 11 bases align to TRBD1. The CDR3 consists of 14 residues. The germline CDR1 and CDR2 sequences are SEHNR and FQNEAQ (reference sequence). Trimming took 8 bases from V and 6 from J; bases not matched to a gene: 8. CDR3: CASRTGGATDGYTF. In DNA, the CDR3 is TGTGCCAGCCGGACAGGGGGCGCGACAGATGGCTACACCTTC.

The chain couples TRBV7-6 to TRBJ1-3, with a tentative D call TRBD1 (6 bases). The CDR3 consists of 17 residues. The germline gives CDR1 SGHVS, CDR2 FNYEAQ. V was trimmed by 1 base and J by 0 bases, leaving 13 bases between them. CDR3 protein: CASSLGLGASSGNTIYF. CDR3 sequence (DNA): TGTGCCAGCAGCTTAGGTCTGGGGGCCAGCTCTGGAAACACCATATATTTT.

This clone was counted a few times. This sample also contains other DNA sequences that code for the same CDR3. The chain carries TRBV29-1 and TRBJ2-7, with TRBD1 identical over 7 bases. V shed 6 bases and J 4 bases; nucleotides not matched to a gene: 6. The length of the CDR3 is 12 residues. Germline loops: CDR1 SQVTM, CDR2 ANQGSEA. CDR3 loop: CSVRQGAYEQYF. For the CDR3, the DNA is TGCAGCGTCAGACAGGGAGCGTACGAGCAGTACTTC.

The chain recombines TRBV23-1 with TRBJ1-1; tentative D call: TRBD1 (6 bases). TRBV23-1 is treated as an ORF (open reading frame) with a function not yet certain. V lost 4 bases to trimming and J lost 0 bases, with 18 bases between them. This CDR3 comprises 17 residues. The CDR3 loop reads CASSRTRGGPVNTEAFF. CDR3 coding DNA: TGCGCCAGCAGTCGTACCCGGGGGGGGCCGGTGAACACTGAAGCTTTCTTT.

This chain links TRBV7-2 with TRBJ2-2; 8 bases are a match to TRBD1. The CDR3 consists of 16 residues. The V and J ends lost 5 bases and 4 bases, in that order; junction bases with no gene match: 9. Germline V gives CDR1 SGHTA, CDR2 FQGNSA. The CDR3 DNA reads as TGTGCCAGCAGCCCCTACGGACAGGGAGGCACCGGGGAGCTGTTTTTT. Amino acids: CASSPYGQGGTGELFF.

V and J are TRBV25-1 and TRBJ2-7; D is undetermined. In germline, CDR1 is MGHDK, CDR2 SYGVNS. This CDR3 is built from 11 residues. Trimming took off 6 bases at V and 5 bases at J, with 8 bases between the two ends. This chain's CDR3 is CASSQADEQYF. CDR3 bases: TGTGCCAGCAGCCAAGCCGACGAGCAGTACTTC.

This sequence joins TRBV19 and TRBJ1-1; TRBD1 matches 10 bases. In germline, CDR1 is LNHDA, CDR2 SQIVND (reference sequence). This CDR3 spans 17 amino acids. The V and J ends lost 6 bases and 1 base, in that order; junction bases with no gene match: 11. In DNA form, the CDR3 reads TGTGCCAGTAGCTCGCTCCGGGACAGGGGAGGGAACACTGAAGCTTTCTTT. Its translation: CASSSLRDRGGNTEAFF.

This rearrangement joins TRBV4-2 to TRBJ1-6; D is possibly TRBD1 (5 bases). The CDR3 sequence is 15 residues long. V shed 0 bases and J shed 10 bases, with 13 bases lying between them. Germline V gene lookup returns CDR1 LGHNA and CDR2 YNFKEQ. This CDR3 is CASSQDVGDQSPLHF. In nucleotides, the CDR3 is TGTGCCAGCAGCCAAGATGTCGGGGACCAGTCACCCCTCCACTTT.

The rearrangement joins TRBV2 to TRBJ1-5; tentative D call: TRBD1 (6 bases). This CDR3 spans 16 amino acids. Deletions cut 5 bases from V and 3 bases from J, with 17 bases between. Germline CDR1 SNHLY, CDR2 FYNNEI. CDR3: CASSPRTGSSNQPQHF. DNA for the CDR3: TGTGCCAGCAGTCCCCGAACAGGGAGCTCCAATCAGCCCCAGCATTTT.

In this sample, this clone turned up a few times. The CDR3 loop is CASSEGPTPGETQYF. CDR3 nucleotide sequence: TGTGCCAGCAGTGAAGGGCCAACACCCGGGGAGACCCAGTACTTC. The genes are TRBV6-1 and TRBJ2-5, with D unclear. The CDR3 totals 15 residues. The V and J ends lost 1 base and 5 bases respectively, with 14 bases between them. The germline gives CDR1 MNHNS, CDR2 SASEGT.

The V call is TRBV5-1, the J call TRBJ2-7; TRBD1 matches 11 bases. The ends lost 0 bases at V and 5 bases at J; junction bases unmatched: 7. The CDR3 has 16 amino acids. CDR1 SGHRS and CDR2 YFSETQ come from the germline V gene. CDR3 sequence: CASSLGTGTGGHEQYF. The CDR3 bases are TGCGCCAGCAGCTTGGGTACCGGGACAGGGGGTCACGAGCAGTACTTC.

V usage is TRBV18 and J usage is TRBJ1-2; D perhaps matches TRBD1 (5 bases). Trimming took off 6 bases at V and 4 bases at J, with 9 bases between the two ends. Per the germline V gene, CDR1 is KGHSH and CDR2 is LQKENI. The CDR3 has 12 residues. The CDR3 here is CASSGGVYGYTF. The CDR3 region has the DNA TGTGCCAGCTCCGGGGGGGTCTATGGCTACACCTTC.

The chain uses TRBV29-1 and TRBJ2-3, with D tentatively TRBD1 (6 bases). The V gene's germline CDR1 is SQVTM and CDR2 ANQGSEA. The V end was cut by 7 bases, the J end by 1 base, with 12 bases between. The CDR3 contains 13 residues. DNA for the CDR3: TGCAGCGGGACAGTGGCTGGCACAGATACGCAGTATTTT. Residues: CSGTVAGTDTQYF.

The chain recombines TRBV18 with TRBJ1-4; possible D gene TRBD1, 5 bases. The CDR3 has 13 residues. Germline V lookup: CDR1 KGHSH, CDR2 LQKENI. The V end lost 6 bases, the J end lost 8 bases, and 13 bases lay between the germline ends. CDR3 DNA: TGTGCCAGCTCGCAAGGGGCCGTCGAAAAACTGTTTTTT. Its protein is CASSQGAVEKLFF.

V is TRBV18 and J is TRBJ2-3; D is possibly TRBD1 (6 bases). Germline V gives CDR1 KGHSH, CDR2 LQKENI. This CDR3 is built from 15 residues. Deletions cut 1 base from V and 6 bases from J, with 14 bases between. CDR3 region: CASSPRQGRGDTQYF. The DNA of the CDR3 is TGTGCCAGCTCACCACGCCAGGGGCGCGGTGATACGCAGTATTTT.

This clone has only a few counts. The chain has TRBV5-1 and TRBJ2-2; D is possibly TRBD1 (5 bases). Germline CDR1 SGHRS, CDR2 YFSETQ. This CDR3 spans 16 amino acids. The germline V and J ends were trimmed by 4 bases and 2 bases, with 15 bases remaining between them. CDR3 coding DNA: TGCGCCAGCAGCCCAAAGGGGATTTCCAACACCGGGGAGCTGTTTTTT. Protein sequence: CASSPKGISNTGELFF.

CDR3 DNA sequence: TGCGCCAGCAGCCCCGGGGGACAGGGAAACACTGAAGCTTTCTTT. Translation gives CASSPGGQGNTEAFF. The V and J genes are TRBV5-1 and TRBJ1-1; 9 bases match TRBD1. Germline V gene lookup returns CDR1 SGHRS and CDR2 YFSETQ. The ends lost 4 bases at V and 2 bases at J; junction bases unmatched: 6. There are 15 residues in the CDR3.

The J gene is TRBJ1-1, the V gene TRBV14; 7 bases align to TRBD1. The trim removed 4 bases at V and 3 bases at J, leaving 17 bases unmatched. Germline V gene sequence: CDR1 SGHDN, CDR2 FVKESK. The CDR3 spans 18 residues. The CDR3 protein is CASSLRNRGKLKDTEAFF. CDR3 nucleotide sequence: TGTGCCAGCAGCCTTCGAAACAGGGGTAAATTGAAGGACACTGAAGCTTTCTTT.

CDR3 residues: CASRPLGGNDEQFF. CDR3 nucleotide sequence: TGCGCCAGCCGGCCCCTCGGCGGAAACGACGAGCAGTTCTTC. The chain recombines TRBV5-1 with TRBJ2-1; no clear D gene. This CDR3 has 14 amino acids. CDR1 is SGHRS and CDR2 is YFSETQ in the germline V gene. Between the trimmed V and J ends, which lost 7 bases and 10 bases, there was a span of 21 bases.

The J gene is TRBJ2-6, the V gene TRBV5-6; D gene uncertain. CDR1 is SGHDT and CDR2 is YYEEEE in the germline V gene. The V end lost 2 bases, the J end lost 2 bases, and 8 bases lay between the germline ends. The CDR3 loop spans 15 amino acids. The CDR3 loop reads CASSFWGAGANVLTF. The DNA of the CDR3 is TGTGCCAGCAGCTTTTGGGGTGCTGGGGCCAACGTCCTGACTTTC.

J is TRBJ2-5 and V is TRBV7-2; D is undetermined. This CDR3 has 14 amino acids. The V gene's germline CDR1 is SGHTA and CDR2 FQGNSA. V was pared by 1 base and J by 5 bases, with 11 bases between. DNA for the CDR3: TGTGCCAGCAGCTTAGTAAACTCAGAGGAGACCCAGTACTTC. This gives the protein CASSLVNSEETQYF.

The count of this clone is one. This chain links TRBV5-6 with TRBJ2-3, with D perhaps matching TRBD1 (5 bases). V lost 1 base and J 9 bases, leaving 18 bases between the germline ends. This CDR3 comprises 15 residues. CDR1 is SGHDT, CDR2 YYEEEE, per germline. CDR3 residues: CASSLSDIPSRTQYF. CDR3 bases: TGTGCCAGCAGCTTGTCGGACATTCCGTCAAGAACGCAGTATTTT.

The V and J genes are TRBV21-1 and TRBJ2-2; the table's D call, TRBD1, was not checked against the DNA. TRBV21-1 corresponds to a pseudogene. This CDR3 contains 14 residues. As DNA, the CDR3 is TGTGCCAGAACACACAGGGGGGGGACCGGGGAGCTGTTTTTT. It encodes CARTHRGGTGELFF.

CDR3 DNA: TGTGCCAGCAGTTTTGGAGGGACATCAGAAGCTTTCTTT. As protein: CASSFGGTSEAFF. The genes are TRBV28 and TRBJ1-1; D may be TRBD1 (6 bases). V dropped 3 bases and J dropped 8 bases, with 13 bases sitting between them. CDR1 and CDR2 from the germline V gene are MDHEN and SYDVKM. CDR3 length equals 13 residues. The whole variable domain, remainder taken from reference TRBV28 and TRBJ1-1, is DVKVTQSSRYLVKRTGEKVFLECVQDMDHENMFWYRQDPGLGLRLIYFSYDVKMKEKGDIPEGYSVSREKKERFSLILESASTNQTSMYLCASSFGGTSEAFFGQGTRLTVV.

In DNA, the CDR3 is TGCGCCAGCAGCTTGTTAGGGGGCAACACCGGGGAGCTGTTTTTT. Its protein is CASSLLGGNTGELFF. The chain has TRBV5-1 and TRBJ2-2; 7 bases map to TRBD1. The trim removed 1 base at V and 2 bases at J, leaving 2 bases unmatched. Germline values: CDR1 SGHRS, CDR2 YFSETQ. CDR3 length equals 15 residues.